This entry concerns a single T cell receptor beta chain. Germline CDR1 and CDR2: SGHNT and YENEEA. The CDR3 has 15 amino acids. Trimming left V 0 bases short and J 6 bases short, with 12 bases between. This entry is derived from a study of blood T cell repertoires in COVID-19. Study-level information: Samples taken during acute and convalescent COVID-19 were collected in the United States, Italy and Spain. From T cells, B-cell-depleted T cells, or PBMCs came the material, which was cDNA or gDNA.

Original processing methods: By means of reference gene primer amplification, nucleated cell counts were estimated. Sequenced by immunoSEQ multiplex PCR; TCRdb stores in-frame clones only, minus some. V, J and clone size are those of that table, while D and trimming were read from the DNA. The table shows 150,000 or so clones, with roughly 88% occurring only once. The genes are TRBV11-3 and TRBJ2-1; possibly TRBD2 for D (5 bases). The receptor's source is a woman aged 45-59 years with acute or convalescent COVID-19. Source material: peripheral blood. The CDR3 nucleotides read TGTGCCAGCAGCTTAGACGGCCCCGGAGGCAATGAGCAGTTCTTC. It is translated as CASSLDGPGGNEQFF. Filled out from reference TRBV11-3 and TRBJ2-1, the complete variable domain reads EAGVVQSPRYKIIEKKQPVAFWCNPISGHNTLYWYLQNLGQGPELLIRYENEEAVDDSQLPKDRFSAERLKGVDSTLKIQPAELGDSAVYLCASSLDGPGGNEQFFGPGTRLTVL.